This TCR beta chain was obtained from a study of regulatory T cells in long-lasting Graves disease. Study-wide points: Persistent cases favored TRBV28, TRBJ1-2 and TRBJ2-5. Limited sample numbers may have lowered accuracy.

This clonotype occurred many times. The antigen remains undetermined. Construction of the TCR beta libraries employed iRepertoire HTBI primers in conjunction with Arm-PCR of CDR3 regions. TCRdb processed the multiplex PCR reads anew with MiXCR; each CDR3 protein has one entry. The data show around 450,000 distinct CDR3 sequences, 15% seen once. The CDR3 covers 17 residues. Germline V gene data show CDR1 as SGHRS and CDR2 as YFSETQ. Trimming took off 0 bases at V and 0 bases at J, with 13 bases between the two ends. The time point was: newly diagnosed GD, antithyroid drugs for less than 3 months. Researchers made the TCR library from RNA that was extracted from PBMCs. Nine milliliters of peripheral blood went into EDTA tubes. In addition, the sample was reused for a study of T cells in Graves' hyperthyroidism and ophthalmopathy. This second study says: Each diagnosis drew on symptoms, thyroxine, TRAb, thyroid ultrasound and orbital computed tomography findings.

V usage is TRBV5-1 and J usage is TRBJ2-1, with D tentatively TRBD1 or TRBD2 (5 bases each). The source of this sequence is a woman aged 40 to 49 with Graves disease. The source was peripheral blood mononuclear cells (PBMCs), collected at new diagnosis, from a patient treated with antithyroid drugs. CDR3 sequence reads: CASSLGGFTDSYNEQFF. The CDR3 DNA is TGCGCCAGCAGCTTGGGGGGGTTCACGGACTCCTACAATGAGCAGTTCTTC.